The rows below give T cell receptor beta chains drawn from one sample of a study of blood T cell repertoires in COVID-19. Method: immunoSEQ multiplex PCR; TCRdb's copy keeps in-frame clones and lacks some. The sample consists of around 19,000 clones, 79% of them appearing once. Sequenced: peripheral blood. The receptors here all came from a man at least 80 years old with acute or convalescent COVID-19. CDR3s include the opening cysteine and the closing phenylalanine or tryptophan. D genes are given only for firm matches. A row's size may be missing; if present it is once, few, many or a size class.

V: TRBV29-1
D: .
size: few
J: TRBJ2-3
CDR3: CSVGTYGNTQYF
DNA: TGCAGCGTCGGAACGTACGGGAATACGCAGTATTTT

V: TRBV3-1/TRBV3-2
D: TRBD1
size: .
J: TRBJ1-2
CDR3: CASSGDRGDGYTF
DNA: TGTGCCAGCAGCGGAGACAGGGGGGATGGCTACACCTTC

V: TRBV19
D: .
size: few
J: TRBJ1-5
CDR3: CASSMGAHSNQPQHF
DNA: TGTGCCAGTAGTATGGGGGCCCATAGCAATCAGCCCCAGCATTTT

V: TRBV5-1
D: TRBD1
size: .
J: TRBJ1-1
CDR3: CASSPQGTGSTEAFF
DNA: TGCGCCAGCAGCCCACAAGGGACAGGGTCAACTGAAGCTTTCTTT

V: TRBV5-1
D: .
size: once
J: TRBJ1-5
CDR3: CASSPNGGSQPQHF
DNA: TGCGCCAGCAGCCCGAACGGGGGGTCTCAGCCCCAGCATTTT

V: TRBV28
D: .
size: .
J: TRBJ1-3
CDR3: CASSLYGGGSSGNTIYF
DNA: TGTGCCAGCAGTTTATATGGGGGAGGGAGCTCTGGAAACACCATATATTTT

V: TRBV27
D: TRBD1
size: .
J: TRBJ2-3
CDR3: CASSWTGGADTQYF
DNA: TGTGCCAGCAGTTGGACAGGGGGCGCAGATACGCAGTATTTT

V: TRBV28
D: .
size: .
J: TRBJ1-3
CDR3: CASNPDRRRSGNTIYF
DNA: TGCGCCAGCAATCCAGATAGGAGACGCTCTGGAAACACCATATATTTT

V: TRBV14
D: .
size: few
J: TRBJ1-1
CDR3: CASSRPGVNTEAFF
DNA: TGTGCCAGCAGCCGGCCGGGGGTGAACACTGAAGCTTTCTTT

V: TRBV3-1/TRBV3-2
D: TRBD2
size: .
J: TRBJ2-4
CDR3: CASQLGGSSSIQYF
DNA: TGTGCCTCTCAGTTAGGCGGGAGTTCATCCATTCAGTACTTC

V: TRBV6-2/TRBV6-3
D: .
size: .
J: TRBJ2-3
CDR3: CASSYNIFTDTQYF
DNA: TGTGCCAGCAGTTACAACATTTTCACAGATACGCAGTATTTT

V: TRBV19
D: TRBD1
size: .
J: TRBJ1-2
CDR3: CASTLDRGNYGYTF
DNA: TGTGCCAGTACTCTAGACAGGGGTAACTATGGCTACACCTTC

V: TRBV10-3
D: TRBD2
size: .
J: TRBJ2-3
CDR3: CAISGREASTDTQYF
DNA: TGTGCCATCAGTGGACGGGAGGCAAGCACAGATACGCAGTATTTT

V: TRBV18
D: TRBD1
size: .
J: TRBJ2-7
CDR3: CASSPPGQGGGEQYF
DNA: TGTGCCAGCTCACCACCGGGACAGGGAGGGGGCGAGCAGTACTTC

V: TRBV28
D: TRBD1
size: .
J: TRBJ2-2
CDR3: CASRRQGVTGELFF
DNA: TGTGCCAGCAGAAGACAGGGAGTCACCGGGGAGCTGTTTTTT

V: TRBV7-6
D: TRBD1
size: .
J: TRBJ1-2
CDR3: CASSPNPRDRNYGYTF
DNA: TGTGCCAGCAGCCCCAACCCCCGGGACAGGAACTATGGCTACACCTTC

V: TRBV19
D: TRBD1
size: .
J: TRBJ1-2
CDR3: CASSNRDRPNPNYGYTF
DNA: TGTGCCAGTAGCAACCGGGACAGGCCCAACCCTAACTATGGCTACACCTTC

V: TRBV29-1
D: .
size: .
J: TRBJ1-2
CDR3: CSVAFNRASGDYGYTF
DNA: TGCAGCGTTGCCTTCAACAGGGCTTCAGGTGACTATGGCTACACCTTC

V: TRBV5-4
D: .
size: few
J: TRBJ2-7
CDR3: CASSHSFTYEQYF
DNA: TGTGCCAGCAGTCACAGCTTTACCTACGAGCAGTACTTC

V: TRBV6-5
D: .
size: .
J: TRBJ2-2
CDR3: CASSYELAGELFF
DNA: TGTGCCAGCAGTTATGAGCTAGCCGGGGAGCTGTTTTTT

V: TRBV10-3
D: .
size: .
J: TRBJ1-6
CDR3: CAISTSGLNNSPLHF
DNA: TGTGCCATCAGCACCTCGGGACTGAATAATTCACCCCTCCACTTT

V: TRBV9
D: TRBD2
size: .
J: TRBJ2-7
CDR3: CASSAPLAQSSYEQYF
DNA: TGTGCCAGCAGCGCGCCACTAGCGCAGAGCTCCTACGAGCAGTACTTC

V: TRBV28
D: TRBD1
size: once
J: TRBJ2-7
CDR3: CASSTAGTGGNEQYF
DNA: TGTGCCAGCAGCACAGCCGGGACAGGGGGGAACGAGCAGTACTTC

V: TRBV28
D: .
size: few
J: TRBJ1-5
CDR3: CASSLRESNQPQHF
DNA: TGTGCCAGCAGTTTGAGGGAAAGCAATCAGCCCCAGCATTTT

V: TRBV4-1
D: TRBD1
size: once
J: TRBJ2-2
CDR3: CASSKMTGGASGELFF
DNA: TGCGCCAGCAGCAAAATGACAGGGGGCGCATCCGGGGAGCTGTTTTTT

V: TRBV5-6
D: TRBD1
size: .
J: TRBJ1-1
CDR3: CASSFIGGETEAFF
DNA: TGTGCCAGCAGCTTCATAGGGGGCGAGACTGAAGCTTTCTTT

V: TRBV5-1
D: TRBD2
size: .
J: TRBJ2-7
CDR3: CASSLGTSLHEQYF
DNA: TGCGCCAGCAGCTTGGGGACTAGTCTCCACGAGCAGTACTTC

V: TRBV7-9
D: .
size: .
J: TRBJ1-3
CDR3: CASSLASGFGNTIYF
DNA: TGTGCCAGCAGCTTAGCGAGCGGGTTTGGAAACACCATATATTTT

V: TRBV20-1
D: TRBD1
size: .
J: TRBJ2-2
CDR3: CSASTGGGTGELFF
DNA: TGCAGTGCTAGTACAGGGGGCGGTACCGGGGAGCTGTTTTTT

V: TRBV10-3
D: TRBD2
size: .
J: TRBJ2-1
CDR3: CAIAVGLAGNNEQFF
DNA: TGTGCCATCGCGGTGGGACTAGCGGGGAACAATGAGCAGTTCTTC

V: TRBV23-1
D: .
size: .
J: TRBJ1-2
CDR3: CASSQPSPGYGYTF
DNA: TGCGCCAGCAGTCAACCTTCCCCGGGTTATGGCTACACCTTC

V: TRBV2
D: TRBD2
size: .
J: TRBJ2-5
CDR3: CASSESSGRAFKETQYF
DNA: TGTGCCAGCAGTGAATCTAGCGGGAGGGCCTTCAAGGAGACCCAGTACTTC

V: TRBV10-3
D: TRBD2
size: .
J: TRBJ2-1
CDR3: CAISDVAASGRNEQFF
DNA: TGTGCCATCAGTGATGTGGCGGCTAGCGGGAGAAATGAGCAGTTCTTC

V: TRBV7-9
D: TRBD1
size: .
J: TRBJ1-2
CDR3: CASSSRTQGVSGYTF
DNA: TGTGCCAGCAGCTCCCGAACCCAGGGGGTCTCTGGCTACACCTTC

V: TRBV10-2
D: TRBD1
size: .
J: TRBJ1-1
CDR3: CASRTQGAGEAFF
DNA: TGCGCCAGCAGAACTCAGGGGGCGGGCGAAGCTTTCTTT

V: TRBV29-1
D: TRBD2
size: few
J: TRBJ2-1
CDR3: CSVVGASGINYNEQFF
DNA: TGCAGCGTTGTGGGGGCTAGCGGGATCAACTACAATGAGCAGTTCTTC

V: TRBV9
D: TRBD2
size: .
J: TRBJ2-5
CDR3: CASSVEVGLARETQYF
DNA: TGTGCCAGCAGCGTAGAAGTCGGACTAGCGCGGGAGACCCAGTACTTC

V: TRBV12-3/TRBV12-4
D: .
size: few
J: TRBJ1-2
CDR3: CASSLGQSYGYTF
DNA: TGTGCCAGCAGTTTAGGACAGAGCTATGGCTACACCTTC

V: TRBV30
D: TRBD1
size: .
J: TRBJ1-6
CDR3: CAWKFGTDSSPLHF
DNA: TGTGCCTGGAAGTTTGGGACAGATAGTTCACCCCTCCACTTT

V: TRBV3-1/TRBV3-2
D: .
size: .
J: TRBJ1-1
CDR3: CASSQGTALNTEAFF
DNA: TGTGCCAGCAGCCAAGGGACAGCGTTGAACACTGAAGCTTTCTTT

V: TRBV11-2
D: .
size: .
J: TRBJ2-1
CDR3: CASSPRGAGSVNEQFF
DNA: TGTGCCAGCAGCCCCCGGGGGGCAGGATCAGTCAATGAGCAGTTCTTC

V: TRBV7-9
D: .
size: .
J: TRBJ1-2
CDR3: CASSRNRVYGYTF
DNA: TGTGCCAGCAGCCGAAACAGGGTCTATGGCTACACCTTC

V: TRBV19
D: TRBD1
size: .
J: TRBJ1-5
CDR3: CASSIGGTQGISNQPQHF
DNA: TGTGCCAGTAGTATCGGGGGAACACAGGGGATTAGCAATCAGCCCCAGCATTTT

V: TRBV18
D: TRBD1
size: .
J: TRBJ1-5
CDR3: CASSPGPGGNNQPQHF
DNA: TGTGCCAGCTCACCAGGGCCAGGGGGAAACAATCAGCCCCAGCATTTT

V: TRBV19
D: TRBD2
size: .
J: TRBJ2-7
CDR3: CASTPSGGRPYEQYF
DNA: TGTGCCAGTACCCCTAGCGGAGGCCGTCCCTACGAGCAGTACTTC

V: TRBV27
D: .
size: .
J: TRBJ1-4
CDR3: CASSPRKSGGINKLFF
DNA: TGTGCCAGCAGCCCAAGAAAATCGGGGGGCATCAATAAACTGTTTTTT

V: TRBV28
D: TRBD2
size: .
J: TRBJ2-3
CDR3: CASRGRPGRLAGSTDTQYF
DNA: TGTGCCAGCAGGGGAAGACCTGGGCGACTAGCGGGAAGCACAGATACGCAGTATTTT

V: TRBV28
D: .
size: .
J: TRBJ2-5
CDR3: CASSPPRIPRETQYF
DNA: TGTGCCAGCAGTCCACCTAGGATCCCAAGGGAGACCCAGTACTTC

V: TRBV18
D: .
size: .
J: TRBJ1-1
CDR3: CASSTAGYLRAFF
DNA: TGTGCCAGCTCAACGGCAGGCTATTTACGGGCTTTCTTT

V: TRBV4-1
D: .
size: .
J: TRBJ2-2
CDR3: CASKTGTPNTGELFF
DNA: TGCGCCAGCAAAACAGGGACACCGAACACCGGGGAGCTGTTTTTT

V: TRBV11-3
D: .
size: .
J: TRBJ2-1
CDR3: CASSSGNGGSYNEQFF
DNA: TGTGCCAGCAGCTCGGGGAATGGCGGCTCCTACAATGAGCAGTTCTTC

V: TRBV19
D: .
size: .
J: TRBJ2-7
CDR3: CASRQGHDIYEQYF
DNA: TGTGCCAGTAGGCAGGGTCATGATATCTACGAGCAGTACTTC

V: TRBV27
D: TRBD2
size: once
J: TRBJ2-1
CDR3: CASSLSRTRVEQFF
DNA: TGTGCCAGCAGTTTATCTAGGACTAGGGTAGAGCAGTTCTTC

V: TRBV28
D: .
size: .
J: TRBJ2-3
CDR3: CASGRRGGGGTQYF
DNA: TGTGCCAGCGGCCGAAGGGGGGGAGGGGGTACGCAGTATTTT

V: TRBV2
D: TRBD1
size: .
J: TRBJ1-1
CDR3: CASRETPSDRARAFF
DNA: TGTGCCAGCAGAGAAACTCCAAGTGACAGGGCACGAGCTTTCTTT

V: TRBV5-1
D: TRBD2
size: once
J: TRBJ2-3
CDR3: CASSLGEGTQYF
DNA: TGCGCCAGCAGCTTGGGGGAGGGGACGCAGTATTTT

V: TRBV19
D: .
size: .
J: TRBJ1-2
CDR3: CASSDSPQAYGYTF
DNA: TGTGCCAGTAGTGATTCGCCGCAGGCTTATGGCTACACCTTC

V: TRBV10-3
D: .
size: once
J: TRBJ2-3
CDR3: CAISEWAGSQGDTQYF
DNA: TGTGCCATCAGTGAGTGGGCGGGATCCCAAGGGGATACGCAGTATTTT

V: TRBV19
D: .
size: .
J: TRBJ2-1
CDR3: CASSIGQDYNEQFF
DNA: TGTGCCAGTAGTATTGGCCAGGACTACAATGAGCAGTTCTTC

V: TRBV30
D: TRBD1
size: few
J: TRBJ1-1
CDR3: CAWSVQGYRNTEAFF
DNA: TGTGCCTGGAGTGTACAGGGGTACCGGAACACTGAAGCTTTCTTT